A selection of T cell receptor beta chains follows, all from one sample in a study of vaccination effects on CD4 cells after COVID-19. These receptors lack a known antigen. Clones were read by immunoSEQ multiplex PCR, and TCRdb kept only the in-frame ones, dropping some. The sample includes tens of thousands of clones, approximately 80% seen only once; the top ten take approximately 10%. The material sequenced was CD4+ T cells from PBMCs cultured without peptide, taken before COVID-19 vaccination. These TCRs come from a human donor who had a prior SARS-CoV-2 infection. Both conserved end residues are part of each CDR3. The D gene is left open where the match is weak. Size tells how often a clone was seen (once, few, many) or the class of an expanded clone, and some rows leave it out.

.,TRBJ2-3,TRBV7-8,.,TGTGCCAGCAGCTTAGCGAGGGGACGGGGGGCGCGGACAGATACGCAGTATTTT,CASSLARGRGARTDTQYF
.,TRBJ1-6,TRBV4-3,TRBD1,TGCGCCAGCAGAGGGACAGGGAATTCACCCCTCCACTTT,CASRGTGNSPLHF
.,TRBJ2-7,TRBV27,TRBD1,TGTGCCAGCAGCCAATTCCGTCCCGGGACAGATTACTACGAGCAGTACTTC,CASSQFRPGTDYYEQYF
few,TRBJ1-1,TRBV5-4,TRBD1,TGTGCCAGCAGTCCCTGGACGCAGGGGGCGGCTGAAGCTTTCTTT,CASSPWTQGAAEAFF
.,TRBJ2-3,TRBV2,.,TGTGCCAGCAGTGCCCAAACCGGGGCTACGCAGTATTTT,CASSAQTGATQYF
.,TRBJ1-1,TRBV19,.,TGTGCCAGTAGTATAGTAGGTCAGGGGTTTTCTGAAGCTTTCTTT,CASSIVGQGFSEAFF
.,TRBJ2-1,TRBV27,TRBD2,TGTGCCAGCAGTTTATTCTCTCCTAGCGGGTTACTCTACAATGAGCAGTTCTTC,CASSLFSPSGLLYNEQFF
.,TRBJ1-4,TRBV5-1,.,TGCGCCAGCAGCTTAATGGGAGGTGAAAAACTGTTTTTT,CASSLMGGEKLFF
.,TRBJ2-2,TRBV12-3/TRBV12-4,.,TGTGCCAGCAGGTGGATCGACACCGGGGAGCTGTTTTTT,CASRWIDTGELFF
.,TRBJ2-2,TRBV6-2/TRBV6-3,TRBD2,TGTGCCAGCAGTTACTGGACTAGCGGATACACCGGGGAGCTGTTTTTT,CASSYWTSGYTGELFF
.,TRBJ2-5,TRBV5-1,TRBD2,TGCGCCAGCAGTAGACGGCCCAGCGGGGGGGCAGAGACCCAGTACTTC,CASSRRPSGGAETQYF
.,TRBJ1-6,TRBV6-6,TRBD1,TGTGCCAGCGATAAGAGGACAGGGGAATATTCACCCCTCCACTTT,CASDKRTGEYSPLHF
.,TRBJ1-3,TRBV7-8,TRBD1,TGTGCCAGCAGCTTAGTGGGGACAGGGTCTGGAAACACCATATATTTT,CASSLVGTGSGNTIYF
.,TRBJ2-5,TRBV5-1,.,TGCGCCAGCAGCTTGGGGGAATTACAAGAGACCCAGTACTTC,CASSLGELQETQYF
.,TRBJ1-1,TRBV2,.,TGTGCCAGCAGTGAAGAAAGGCAGTTCTTTAGGGCTGAAGCTTTCTTT,CASSEERQFFRAEAFF
.,TRBJ2-3,TRBV7-3,.,TGTGCCAGCAGCTTAGGGGATGTAGGGGGGGCGAGGAATACGCAGTATTTT,CASSLGDVGGARNTQYF